This entry describes one T cell receptor beta chain. The antigen is undetermined. Germline-derived CDR1 and CDR2 are KGHSH and LQKENI. V was pared by 3 bases and J by 4 bases, with 12 bases between. This CDR3 contains 14 residues. Repertoires were generated with immunoSEQ multiplex PCR, while TCRdb's copy carries only in-frame clones and drops some. Among about 99,000 clones listed, about 94% were seen once. This record comes from a study of siplizumab effects on memory and regulatory T cells. Study observations and caveats: The alloresponse seemed to draw substantially on naive T cells, which appeared more diverse than memory cells. A minor fraction of alloreactive clones, and no more, mapped to unstimulated subsets. Fewer alloreactive sequences mapped to unstimulated CD4+ memory cells under siplizumab. The authors could not assign a naive or memory phenotype to roughly 75-95% of proliferating CD4+ or CD8+ clones.

The sequenced material came from Tregs sorted from blood. This clonotype was obtained from a human donor in good health. This sequence joins TRBV18 and TRBJ1-1; D may be TRBD1 (5 bases). The CDR3 DNA reads as TGTGCCAGCTCACCGACAGTTGTGAGCACTGAAGCTTTCTTT. It translates to CASSPTVVSTEAFF.